This entry describes one T cell receptor beta chain. Its antigen is as yet unknown. These data belong to a study of shared clonotypes between healthy human individuals. Study-level results: Of the naive CD4 clonotypes, roughly 5% were shared across several donors.

TCRdb's table, derived via immunoSEQ multiplex PCR, lists solely in-frame clones and lacks some. The sample holds 300,000 to 400,000 clones; around 87% are singletons and the top ten take 15% to 20%. This CDR3 has 13 residues. Germline values: CDR1 MNHEY, CDR2 SVGAGI. Trimming took 4 bases from V and 8 from J, leaving 12 bases between them. Recent vaccinations or acute infections were absent in the healthy HIV-negative adult donors. The origin of this receptor is a man aged 18 to 29 in good health. Sequencing was done on a sample of memory CD8+ T cells sorted from blood. Sample subset: CD45RO+ cells pooled with CCR7-negative TemRA cells. The chain recombines TRBV6-5 with TRBJ2-1; a weak D match, TRBD1 (5 bases). The CDR3, as DNA: TGTGCCAGCAGTTCACGACAGACCGATGAGCAGTTCTTC. This sequence encodes CASSSRQTDEQFF.